This is a list of T cell receptor beta chains from one sample in a study of glioma-infiltrating T cells after dendritic cell vaccination. Sequenced by immunoSEQ multiplex PCR; TCRdb stores in-frame clones only, minus some. The sample lists 80,000 to 100,000 clones, approximately 80% seen once, with 5.4% in the top ten. Source: blood, taken after dendritic cell vaccination. The receptors originated from a human donor with glioblastoma. The CDR3 runs from the conserved cysteine through the conserved F or W. The D gene is left open where the match is weak. Some rows have no size entry. The others give once, few or many, or a class for an expanded clone.

V: TRBV6-5
size: -
D: TRBD1
J: TRBJ1-1
CDR3: CATGQGLNTEAFF
DNA: TGTGCAACCGGACAGGGATTGAACACTGAAGCTTTCTTT

V: TRBV2
size: -
D: TRBD1
J: TRBJ2-7
CDR3: CASSRQGMGGYEQYF
DNA: TGTGCCAGCAGTCGACAGGGGATGGGGGGCTACGAGCAGTACTTC

V: TRBV2
size: few
D: -
J: TRBJ2-7
CDR3: CASSEALQVNAQYF
DNA: TGTGCCAGCAGTGAAGCGCTTCAGGTTAATGCGCAGTACTTC

V: TRBV5-4
size: once
D: -
J: TRBJ1-2
CDR3: CASSPRVEGGAYTF
DNA: TGTGCCAGCAGTCCGAGGGTAGAAGGGGGGGCCTACACCTTC

V: TRBV6-1
size: -
D: -
J: TRBJ1-4
CDR3: CASKRQEKLFF
DNA: TGTGCCAGCAAACGACAGGAAAAACTGTTTTTT

V: TRBV4-1
size: few
D: -
J: TRBJ2-1
CDR3: CASSQYATSPSPEQFF
DNA: TGCGCCAGCAGCCAATACGCCACTAGCCCATCTCCTGAGCAGTTCTTC

V: TRBV4-1
size: -
D: -
J: TRBJ1-2
CDR3: CASSQERKGDYGYTF
DNA: TGCGCCAGCAGCCAAGAGAGGAAGGGGGACTATGGCTACACCTTC

V: TRBV18
size: once
D: -
J: TRBJ2-7
CDR3: CASSPGGIHEQYF
DNA: TGTGCCAGCTCACCAGGGGGCATCCACGAGCAGTACTTC

V: TRBV4-1
size: -
D: TRBD2
J: TRBJ2-1
CDR3: CASSLIQVLAGGRQFF
DNA: TGCGCCAGCAGCCTCATCCAGGTACTAGCGGGAGGGAGGCAGTTCTTC

V: TRBV7-2
size: -
D: -
J: TRBJ1-5
CDR3: CASSLVGLNQPQHF
DNA: TGTGCCAGCAGCTTAGTCGGACTCAATCAGCCCCAGCATTTT

V: TRBV9
size: once
D: TRBD2
J: TRBJ2-3
CDR3: CASSVGSGNTDTQYF
DNA: TGTGCCAGCAGCGTAGGTAGCGGGAACACAGATACGCAGTATTTT

V: TRBV5-1
size: -
D: -
J: TRBJ1-2
CDR3: CASSNQGQGSTGYTF
DNA: TGCGCCAGCAGCAATCAGGGGCAGGGAAGTACTGGCTACACCTTC

V: TRBV27
size: -
D: TRBD1
J: TRBJ1-5
CDR3: CASSPDRAPDQPQHF
DNA: TGTGCCAGCAGTCCTGACAGGGCCCCGGATCAGCCCCAGCATTTT

V: TRBV5-6
size: once
D: TRBD2
J: TRBJ2-3
CDR3: CASNERGATDTQYF
DNA: TGTGCCAGCAACGAGCGGGGGGCCACAGATACGCAGTATTTT

V: TRBV30
size: -
D: -
J: TRBJ1-3
CDR3: CAWSVPGGSGNTIYF
DNA: TGTGCCTGGAGTGTACCCGGGGGCTCTGGAAACACCATATATTTT

V: TRBV5-1
size: -
D: -
J: TRBJ1-1
CDR3: CASSRTTGQRFMNTEAFF
DNA: TGCGCCAGCAGCCGCACGACCGGACAGAGATTCATGAACACTGAAGCTTTCTTT

V: TRBV9
size: once
D: -
J: TRBJ1-1
CDR3: CASSGTGFTEAFF
DNA: TGTGCCAGCAGCGGTACAGGGTTCACTGAAGCTTTCTTT

V: TRBV5-1
size: -
D: -
J: TRBJ1-3
CDR3: CASRRGYSGNTIYF
DNA: TGCGCCAGCAGGAGGGGGTATAGTGGAAACACCATATATTTT

V: TRBV14
size: -
D: -
J: TRBJ2-7
CDR3: CASSQGEFREQYF
DNA: TGTGCCAGCAGCCAGGGCGAATTTCGCGAGCAGTACTTC

V: TRBV2
size: -
D: -
J: TRBJ1-1
CDR3: CASTNSLPDTEAFF
DNA: TGTGCCAGCACCAACAGCCTACCCGACACTGAAGCTTTCTTT

V: TRBV7-8
size: few
D: TRBD1
J: TRBJ2-7
CDR3: CASSSDRGGSYEQYF
DNA: TGTGCCAGCAGCTCAGACAGGGGGGGCTCCTACGAGCAGTACTTC

V: TRBV6-1
size: -
D: -
J: TRBJ1-4
CDR3: CASSATGEKLFF
DNA: TGTGCCAGCAGTGCTACAGGTGAAAAACTGTTTTTT

V: TRBV19
size: -
D: -
J: TRBJ1-6
CDR3: CASSPREGGLGGSPLHF
DNA: TGTGCCAGTAGCCCCCGTGAAGGAGGATTAGGAGGATCACCCCTCCACTTT

V: TRBV30
size: -
D: -
J: TRBJ2-1
CDR3: CAWSVVGGNNEQFF
DNA: TGTGCCTGGAGTGTGGTGGGAGGAAACAATGAGCAGTTCTTC

V: TRBV5-4
size: once
D: TRBD2
J: TRBJ2-1
CDR3: CASSSGTSNIYNEQFF
DNA: TGTGCCAGCAGCTCCGGGACTAGTAATATATACAATGAGCAGTTCTTC

V: TRBV6-5
size: -
D: -
J: TRBJ2-2
CDR3: CASSYSIKRGTGELFF
DNA: TGTGCCAGCAGTTACTCGATCAAAAGGGGGACCGGGGAGCTGTTTTTT

V: TRBV6-5
size: -
D: TRBD1
J: TRBJ2-7
CDR3: CASSYGDRDSGEQYF
DNA: TGTGCCAGCAGTTACGGGGACAGGGATAGTGGCGAGCAGTACTTC

V: TRBV12-5
size: -
D: TRBD1
J: TRBJ2-1
CDR3: CASSRDRGAYNEQFF
DNA: TGTGCTAGTTCCCGGGACAGGGGGGCCTACAATGAGCAGTTCTTC

V: TRBV18
size: -
D: TRBD1
J: TRBJ2-7
CDR3: CATSGTAYEQYF
DNA: TGTGCCACTTCCGGGACAGCCTACGAGCAGTACTTC

V: TRBV7-6
size: -
D: -
J: TRBJ2-7
CDR3: CASSSTSPLEQYF
DNA: TGTGCCAGCAGCTCGACTAGTCCGCTCGAGCAGTACTTC

V: TRBV27
size: -
D: TRBD2
J: TRBJ2-7
CDR3: CASSSRGTSSYEQYF
DNA: TGTGCCAGCAGTTCTAGGGGGACTAGTTCCTACGAGCAGTACTTC

V: TRBV9
size: -
D: -
J: TRBJ2-3
CDR3: CASSVSGDTQYF
DNA: TGTGCCAGCAGCGTATCCGGAGATACGCAGTATTTT

V: TRBV28
size: -
D: -
J: TRBJ2-7
CDR3: CASSSSGTQLSYEQYF
DNA: TGTGCCAGCAGTTCCTCCGGGACACAACTCTCCTACGAGCAGTACTTC

V: TRBV7-3
size: -
D: TRBD2
J: TRBJ2-7
CDR3: CASSLTSGLAGGGPYEQYF
DNA: TGTGCCAGCAGCTTAACGTCGGGACTAGCGGGAGGGGGGCCCTACGAGCAGTACTTC

V: TRBV7-9
size: -
D: -
J: TRBJ1-2
CDR3: CASSLALAGVEGYTF
DNA: TGTGCCAGCAGCTTAGCACTTGCGGGAGTAGAGGGCTACACCTTC

V: TRBV7-9
size: once
D: -
J: TRBJ1-6
CDR3: CAIQVQGAPLHF
DNA: TGTGCCATTCAGGTACAGGGAGCACCCCTCCACTTT

V: TRBV28
size: once
D: -
J: TRBJ1-5
CDR3: CASSLSTGPDQPQHF
DNA: TGTGCCAGCAGTTTAAGTACAGGGCCCGATCAGCCCCAGCATTTT

V: TRBV7-6
size: -
D: -
J: TRBJ2-5
CDR3: CASSFQAVGETQYF
DNA: TGTGCCAGCAGCTTTCAAGCGGTTGGGGAGACCCAGTACTTC

V: TRBV6-5
size: -
D: -
J: TRBJ1-5
CDR3: CASRRSDRLGQPQHF
DNA: TGTGCCAGCAGACGATCCGACAGGTTAGGTCAGCCCCAGCATTTT

V: TRBV10-3
size: -
D: TRBD2
J: TRBJ2-1
CDR3: CATGLAGLGEQFF
DNA: TGTGCCACGGGACTAGCGGGACTGGGTGAGCAGTTCTTC

V: TRBV4-1
size: -
D: -
J: TRBJ1-4
CDR3: CASSPRTVEKLFF
DNA: TGCGCCAGCAGCCCCCGGACTGTTGAAAAACTGTTTTTT

V: TRBV6-7
size: -
D: TRBD1
J: TRBJ2-7
CDR3: CASSIQGAPHEQYF
DNA: TGTGCCAGCAGCATTCAGGGGGCCCCGCACGAGCAGTACTTC

V: TRBV11-2
size: -
D: TRBD1
J: TRBJ2-3
CDR3: CASRLLDRVVTDTQYF
DNA: TGTGCCAGCAGGTTGTTGGACAGGGTCGTCACAGATACGCAGTATTTT

V: TRBV14
size: -
D: -
J: TRBJ2-7
CDR3: CASSVVTGRNEQYF
DNA: TGTGCCAGCAGTGTCGTGACAGGGAGGAACGAGCAGTACTTC

V: TRBV29-1
size: once
D: TRBD2
J: TRBJ2-1
CDR3: CSGTRGGKNEQFF
DNA: TGCAGCGGTACGCGGGGGGGTAAAAATGAGCAGTTCTTC

V: TRBV7-9
size: -
D: -
J: TRBJ2-5
CDR3: CASSLSRGEETQYF
DNA: TGTGCCAGCAGCTTAAGCAGGGGAGAAGAGACCCAGTACTTC

V: TRBV6-5
size: -
D: -
J: TRBJ2-7
CDR3: CASTLRDEQYF
DNA: TGTGCCAGCACCCTCCGGGACGAGCAGTACTTC

V: TRBV10-3
size: -
D: -
J: TRBJ2-2
CDR3: CAIAGNTGELFF
DNA: TGTGCCATCGCAGGGAACACCGGGGAGCTGTTTTTT

V: TRBV5-1
size: -
D: TRBD1
J: TRBJ1-2
CDR3: CASSVTWDRGSPYGYTF
DNA: TGCGCCAGCAGCGTGACCTGGGACAGGGGGTCCCCCTATGGCTACACCTTC